This T cell receptor (beta chain) was found in a study of blood T cell repertoires in COVID-19. About the study: The United States, Italy and Spain were the sources of the acute and convalescent COVID-19 samples.

Trimming at V came to 3 bases and at J to 9 bases, leaving 9 bases not matched to a gene. This CDR3 spans 16 amino acids. Germline V lookup: CDR1 SGHNT, CDR2 YYREEE (reference sequence). Some clones are missing from TCRdb's copy, which holds only in-frame ones; the method was immunoSEQ multiplex PCR. The table lists roughly 70,000 clones, 80% to 90% of them singletons. The rearrangement joins TRBV5-4 to TRBJ2-1, with TRBD2 identical over 13 bases. The sequenced material came from peripheral blood. The TCR comes from a woman of 80 years or more with active COVID-19. The CDR3 protein is CASSSPGTSGTGEQFF. The CDR3 nucleotides read TGTGCCAGCAGCTCGCCGGGGACTAGCGGGACTGGTGAGCAGTTCTTC.